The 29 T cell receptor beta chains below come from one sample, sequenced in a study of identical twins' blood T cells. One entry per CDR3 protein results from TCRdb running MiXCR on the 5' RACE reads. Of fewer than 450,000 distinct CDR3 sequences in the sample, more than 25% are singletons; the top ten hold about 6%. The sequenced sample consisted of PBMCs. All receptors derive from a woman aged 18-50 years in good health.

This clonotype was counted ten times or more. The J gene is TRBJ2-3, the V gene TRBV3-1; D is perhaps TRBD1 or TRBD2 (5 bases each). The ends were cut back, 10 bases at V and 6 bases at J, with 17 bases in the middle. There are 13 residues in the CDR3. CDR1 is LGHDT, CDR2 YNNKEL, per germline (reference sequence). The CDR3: CATGGGSKDTQYF. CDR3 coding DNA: TGTGCCACCGGTGGGGGATCGAAGGATACGCAGTATTTT.

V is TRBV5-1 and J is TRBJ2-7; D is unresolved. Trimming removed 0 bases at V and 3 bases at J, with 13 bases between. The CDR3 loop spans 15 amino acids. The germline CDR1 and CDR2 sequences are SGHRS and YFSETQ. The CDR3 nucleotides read TGCGCCAGCAGCTTGGTGTACGACTCACGCTACGAGCAGTACTTC. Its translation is CASSLVYDSRYEQYF.

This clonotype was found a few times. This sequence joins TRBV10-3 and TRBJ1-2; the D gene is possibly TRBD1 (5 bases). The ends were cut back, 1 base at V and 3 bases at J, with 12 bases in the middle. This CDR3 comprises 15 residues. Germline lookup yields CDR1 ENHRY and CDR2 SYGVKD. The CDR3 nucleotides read TGTGCCATCAGTGAGTATCGGGGGACCGACTATGGCTACACCTTC. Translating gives CAISEYRGTDYGYTF.

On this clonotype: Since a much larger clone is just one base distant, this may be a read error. The CDR3 reads CASSYEVGLQPQHF. CDR3 bases: TGCGCCAGCAGCTATGAGGTTGGCCTTCAGCCCCAGCATTTT. V gene TRBV5-1 combines with J gene TRBJ1-5; D call uncertain. The germline CDR1 and CDR2 sequences are SGHRS and YFSETQ. There are 14 residues in the CDR3. V lost 3 bases, J lost 6 bases, and 13 bases lay in between.

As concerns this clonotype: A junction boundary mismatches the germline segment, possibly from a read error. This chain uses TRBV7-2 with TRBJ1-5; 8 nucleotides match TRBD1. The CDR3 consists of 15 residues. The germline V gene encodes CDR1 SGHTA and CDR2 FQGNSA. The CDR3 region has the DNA TGTGCCAGCAGCTTCGGGACAGGTCGCAATCAGCCCCAGCGTTTT. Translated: CASSFGTGRNQPQRF.

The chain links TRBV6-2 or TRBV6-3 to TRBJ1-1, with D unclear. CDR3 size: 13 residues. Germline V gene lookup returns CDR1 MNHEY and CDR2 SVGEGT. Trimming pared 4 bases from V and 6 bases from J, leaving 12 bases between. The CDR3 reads CASSSHGIPEAFF. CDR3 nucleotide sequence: TGTGCCAGCAGTTCACACGGTATTCCTGAAGCTTTCTTT.

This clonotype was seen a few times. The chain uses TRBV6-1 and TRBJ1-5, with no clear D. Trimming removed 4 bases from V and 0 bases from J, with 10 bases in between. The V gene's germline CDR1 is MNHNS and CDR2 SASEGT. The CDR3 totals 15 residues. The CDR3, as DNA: TGTGCCAGCAGTGCCTCCGGGTATAGCAATCAGCCCCAGCATTTT. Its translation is CASSASGYSNQPQHF.

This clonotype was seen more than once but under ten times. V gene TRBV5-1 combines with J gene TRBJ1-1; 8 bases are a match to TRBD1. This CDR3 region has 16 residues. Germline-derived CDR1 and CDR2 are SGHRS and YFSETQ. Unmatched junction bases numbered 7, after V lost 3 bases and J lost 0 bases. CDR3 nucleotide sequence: TGCGCCAGCAGCTCCGGGACAGGAGAGATGAACACTGAAGCTTTCTTT. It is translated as CASSSGTGEMNTEAFF.

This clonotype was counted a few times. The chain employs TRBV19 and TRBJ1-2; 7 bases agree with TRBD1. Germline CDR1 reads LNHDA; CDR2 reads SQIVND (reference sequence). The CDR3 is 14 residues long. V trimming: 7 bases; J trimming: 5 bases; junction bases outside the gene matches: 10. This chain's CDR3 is CASIHGTAGYGYTF. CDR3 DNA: TGTGCCAGTATCCACGGGACAGCCGGTTATGGCTACACCTTC.

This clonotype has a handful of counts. The CDR3 here is CASSVRVRDTQYF. CDR3 DNA: TGTGCCAGCAGCGTCCGGGTGAGGGATACGCAGTATTTT. The chain combines TRBV9 with TRBJ2-3; D gene unclear. Per germline, CDR1 SGDLS and CDR2 YYNGEE. CDR3 length equals 13 residues. Trimming cost V 2 bases and J 6 bases, with 10 bases left between them. Full variable domain (missing parts from reference TRBV9 and TRBJ2-3): DSGVTQTPKHLITATGQRVTLRCSPRSGDLSVYWYQQSLDQGLQFLIQYYNGEERAKGNILERFSAQQFPDLHSELNLSSLELGDSALYFCASSVRVRDTQYFGPGTRLTVL.

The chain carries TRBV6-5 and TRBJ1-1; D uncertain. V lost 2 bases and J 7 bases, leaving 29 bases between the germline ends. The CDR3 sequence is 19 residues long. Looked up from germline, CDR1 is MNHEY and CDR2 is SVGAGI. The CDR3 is CASSYLRFVGTPVGIEAFF. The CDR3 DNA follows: TGTGCCAGCAGTTACCTTCGTTTCGTAGGAACTCCGGTAGGGATTGAAGCTTTCTTT.

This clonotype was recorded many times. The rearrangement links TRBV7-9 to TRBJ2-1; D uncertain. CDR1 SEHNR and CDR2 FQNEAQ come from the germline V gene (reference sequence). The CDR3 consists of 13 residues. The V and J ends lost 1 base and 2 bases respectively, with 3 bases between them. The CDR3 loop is CASSLGAYNEQFF. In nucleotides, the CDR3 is TGTGCCAGCAGCTTAGGAGCCTACAATGAGCAGTTCTTC.

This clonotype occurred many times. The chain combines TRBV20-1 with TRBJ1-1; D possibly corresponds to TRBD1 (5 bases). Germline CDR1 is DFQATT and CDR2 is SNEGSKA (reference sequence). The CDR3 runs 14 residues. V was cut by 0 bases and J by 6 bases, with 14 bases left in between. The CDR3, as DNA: TGCAGTGCTAGAGATCATGAGGGGCGGGCTGAAGCTTTCTTT. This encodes CSARDHEGRAEAFF.

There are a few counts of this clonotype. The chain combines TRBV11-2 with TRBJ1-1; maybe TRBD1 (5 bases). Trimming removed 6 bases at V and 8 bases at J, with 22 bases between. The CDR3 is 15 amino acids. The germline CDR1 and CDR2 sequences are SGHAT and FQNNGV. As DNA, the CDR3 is TGTGCCAGCAGTAGAACGGACCGGACGTGGACAGAAGCTTTCTTT. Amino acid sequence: CASSRTDRTWTEAFF.

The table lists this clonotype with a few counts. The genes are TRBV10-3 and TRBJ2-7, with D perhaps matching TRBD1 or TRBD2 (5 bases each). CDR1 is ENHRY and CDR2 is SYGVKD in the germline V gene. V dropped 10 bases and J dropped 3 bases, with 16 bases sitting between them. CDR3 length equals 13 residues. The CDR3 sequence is CATIPGGLYEQYF. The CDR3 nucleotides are TGTGCCACAATTCCTGGGGGTCTCTACGAGCAGTACTTC.

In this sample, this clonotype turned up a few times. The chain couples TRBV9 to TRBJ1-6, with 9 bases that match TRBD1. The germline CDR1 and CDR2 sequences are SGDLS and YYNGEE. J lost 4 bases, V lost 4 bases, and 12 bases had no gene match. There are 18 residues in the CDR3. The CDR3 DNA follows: TGTGCCAGCAGCCCCGGACAGGGGTATAGTACTTATAATTCACCCCTCCACTTT. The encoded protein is CASSPGQGYSTYNSPLHF.

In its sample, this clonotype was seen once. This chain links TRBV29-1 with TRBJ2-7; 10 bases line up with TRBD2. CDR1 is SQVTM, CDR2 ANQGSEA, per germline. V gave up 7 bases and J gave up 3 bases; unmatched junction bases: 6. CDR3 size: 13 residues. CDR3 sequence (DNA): TGCAGCGCCTTGACTAGCGGGTTCTACGAGCAGTACTTC. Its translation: CSALTSGFYEQYF.

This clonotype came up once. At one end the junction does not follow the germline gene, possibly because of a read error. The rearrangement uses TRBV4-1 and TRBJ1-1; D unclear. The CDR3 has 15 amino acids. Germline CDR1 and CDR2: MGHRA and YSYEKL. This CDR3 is CSSSQAVSRNTEAFF. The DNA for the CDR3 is TGCTCCAGCAGCCAAGCTGTGTCGCGTAACACTGAAGCTTTCTTT.

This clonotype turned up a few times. CDR3 coding DNA: TGTGCCTCCGGCCCGGGTCTCTCTGGCTACACCTTC. This gives the protein CASGPGLSGYTF. The chain employs TRBV12-3 or TRBV12-4 and TRBJ1-2; the D is unclear. The length of the CDR3 is 12 residues. The germline V and J ends were trimmed by 11 bases and 7 bases, with 17 bases remaining between them.

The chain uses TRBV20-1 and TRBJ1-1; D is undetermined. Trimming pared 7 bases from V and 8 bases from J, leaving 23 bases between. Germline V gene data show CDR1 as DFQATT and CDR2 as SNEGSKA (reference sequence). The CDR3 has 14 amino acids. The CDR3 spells CSVPPTGNSVEAFF. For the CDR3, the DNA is TGCAGTGTTCCACCTACGGGGAACTCGGTGGAAGCTTTCTTT.

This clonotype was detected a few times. The DNA of the CDR3 is TGCAGTGCTACACAGGGGGTGAATTCACCCCTCCACTTT. It specifies CSATQGVNSPLHF. V usage is TRBV20-1 and J usage is TRBJ1-6, with 8 bases lining up with TRBD1. CDR1 is DFQATT, CDR2 SNEGSKA, per germline (reference sequence). The CDR3 is 13 residues long. V shed 4 bases, J shed 7 bases, and the junction held 3 bases outside the gene matches.

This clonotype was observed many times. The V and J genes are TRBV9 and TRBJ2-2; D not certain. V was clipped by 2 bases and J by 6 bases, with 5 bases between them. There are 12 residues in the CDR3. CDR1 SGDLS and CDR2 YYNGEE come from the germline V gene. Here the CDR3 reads CASSVAAGELFF. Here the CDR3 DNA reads TGTGCCAGCAGCGTTGCGGCCGGGGAGCTGTTTTTT.

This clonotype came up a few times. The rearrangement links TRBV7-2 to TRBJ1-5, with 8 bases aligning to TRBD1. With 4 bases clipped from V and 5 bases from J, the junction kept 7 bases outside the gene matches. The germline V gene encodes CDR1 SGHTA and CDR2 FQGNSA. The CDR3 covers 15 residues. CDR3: CASSSNQGADQPQHF. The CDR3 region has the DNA TGTGCCAGCAGCTCCAATCAGGGGGCAGATCAGCCCCAGCATTTT.

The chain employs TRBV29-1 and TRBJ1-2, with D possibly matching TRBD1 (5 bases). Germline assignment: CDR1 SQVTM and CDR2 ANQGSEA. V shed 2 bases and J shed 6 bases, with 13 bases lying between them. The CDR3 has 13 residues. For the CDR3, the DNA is TGCAGCGTTGAATCGAGTATGGGGCATGGCTACACCTTC. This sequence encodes CSVESSMGHGYTF.

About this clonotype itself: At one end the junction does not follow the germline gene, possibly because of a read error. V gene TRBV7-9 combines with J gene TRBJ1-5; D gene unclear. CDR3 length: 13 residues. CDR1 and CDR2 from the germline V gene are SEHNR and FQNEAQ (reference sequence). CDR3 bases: TGTGCCAGCAACGAGCGGGGTAATCATCCCCAGCATTTT. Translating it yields CASNERGNHPQHF.

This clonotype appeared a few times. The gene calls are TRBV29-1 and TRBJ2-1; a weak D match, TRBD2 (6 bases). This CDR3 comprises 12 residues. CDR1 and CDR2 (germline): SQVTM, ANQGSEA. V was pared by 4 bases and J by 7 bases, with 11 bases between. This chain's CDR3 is CSVGGLLNEQFF. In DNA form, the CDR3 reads TGCAGCGTTGGCGGACTACTAAATGAGCAGTTCTTC.

The CDR3 region is CASSQNVAASSYNEQFF. In DNA, the CDR3 is TGCGCCAGCAGCCAAAACGTGGCTGCAAGCTCCTACAATGAGCAGTTCTTC. The chain combines TRBV4-3 with TRBJ2-1, with no clear D. The CDR3 length is 17 residues. CDR1 LGHNA and CDR2 YSLEER come from the germline V gene. V was shortened by 2 bases and J by 0 bases, with 14 bases between the two germline ends.

The CDR3: CASSALPGGSQQHF. In nucleotides, the CDR3 is TGTGCCAGCAGTGCCCTTCCGGGGGGATCTCAACAGCATTTT. The chain recombines TRBV2 with TRBJ1-5, with a tentative D call TRBD1 (5 bases). V shed 4 bases and J shed 13 bases, with 20 bases lying between them. Per the germline V gene, CDR1 is SNHLY and CDR2 is FYNNEI. The CDR3 totals 14 residues.

The CDR3 bases are TGTGCCAGCAGCTTGGATGGGACCCCGATTAACTATGGCTACACCTTC. This translates into CASSLDGTPINYGYTF. V is TRBV7-2 and J is TRBJ1-2, with D possibly TRBD1 on 5 matching bases. Trimming took 3 bases from V and 1 from J, leaving 15 bases between them. Germline V gene sequence: CDR1 SGHTA, CDR2 FQGNSA. The CDR3 extends over 16 amino acids.